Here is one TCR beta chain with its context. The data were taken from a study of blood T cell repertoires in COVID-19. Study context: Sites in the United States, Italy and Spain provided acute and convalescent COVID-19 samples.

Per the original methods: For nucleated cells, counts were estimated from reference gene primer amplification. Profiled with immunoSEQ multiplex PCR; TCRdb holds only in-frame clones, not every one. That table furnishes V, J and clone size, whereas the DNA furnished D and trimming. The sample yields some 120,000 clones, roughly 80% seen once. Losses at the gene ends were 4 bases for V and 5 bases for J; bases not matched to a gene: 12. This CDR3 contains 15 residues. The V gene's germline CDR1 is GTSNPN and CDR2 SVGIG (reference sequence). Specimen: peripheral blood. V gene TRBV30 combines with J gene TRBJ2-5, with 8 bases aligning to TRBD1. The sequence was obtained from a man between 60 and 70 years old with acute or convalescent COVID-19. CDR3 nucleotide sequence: TGTGCCTGGATCGATAAGGACAGGGCTGGGGAGACCCAGTACTTC. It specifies CAWIDKDRAGETQYF.